One sample yielded the 23 T cell receptor beta chains listed below, sequenced in a study of beta chain features in type 1 diabetes. Study-level results: There was a moderate but significant shortening of TCRB CDR3s in all four CD4+ subsets of Type 1 diabetes patients.

The study reverse transcribed the entire isolated RNA, so it sequenced expressed TCRB transcripts. The assay was immunoSEQ multiplex PCR, and TCRdb's table has in-frame clones only and misses some. The sample includes some 70,000 clones, 45% to 50% seen only once; the top ten take roughly 0.7%. Their target antigens are unknown. The sequenced sample was central memory CD4+ T cells from blood. These receptors came from a man aged 30-40 years with type 1 diabetes.

V gene TRBV5-1 combines with J gene TRBJ1-1; 8 bases are shared with TRBD1. The germline CDR1 and CDR2 sequences are SGHRS and YFSETQ. This CDR3 spans 15 amino acids. Germline trimming cut 4 bases from V and 5 bases from J; bases unmatched to any gene: 10. CDR3 region: CASSPPGDRSTEAFF. CDR3 DNA sequence: TGCGCCAGCAGCCCACCGGGGGACAGGTCGACTGAAGCTTTCTTT. Full variable domain (remainder filled in from reference TRBV5-1 and TRBJ1-1): KAGVTQTPRYLIKTRGQQVTLSCSPISGHRSVSWYQQTPGQGLQFLFEYFSETQRNKGNFPGRFSGRQFSNSRSEMNVSTLELGDSALYLCASSPPGDRSTEAFFGQGTRLTVV.

V gene TRBV5-1 combines with J gene TRBJ2-5; 12 nucleotides line up with TRBD2. J gave up 4 bases and V 3 bases, and 1 base lay outside the gene matches. Per the germline V gene, CDR1 is SGHRS and CDR2 is YFSETQ. CDR3 length: 14 residues. The CDR3 loop is CASSSGLAGETQYF. As DNA, the CDR3 is TGCGCCAGCAGCTCGGGACTAGCGGGAGAGACCCAGTACTTC.

This clone was detected only a few times. The rearrangement links TRBV28 to TRBJ2-6; the D gene is possibly TRBD1 (5 bases). Trimming removed 5 bases from V and 12 bases from J, with 14 bases in between. Germline CDR1 MDHEN, CDR2 SYDVKM. This CDR3 is 13 amino acids long. The CDR3 spells CASSPPDRPVLTF. The CDR3, as DNA: TGTGCCAGCAGTCCCCCCGACAGACCCGTCCTGACTTTC. Drawing the rest from reference TRBV28 and TRBJ2-6, the complete variable domain is DVKVTQSSRYLVKRTGEKVFLECVQDMDHENMFWYRQDPGLGLRLIYFSYDVKMKEKGDIPEGYSVSREKKERFSLILESASTNQTSMYLCASSPPDRPVLTFGAGSRLTVL.

V gene TRBV6-6 combines with J gene TRBJ2-7, with 7 bases matching TRBD1. Germline CDR1 is MNHNY and CDR2 is SVGAGI (reference sequence). V was pared by 3 bases and J by 3 bases, with 5 bases of the junction left unmatched. This CDR3 region has 14 residues. CDR3: CASSYSQGNYEQYF. CDR3 sequence (DNA): TGTGCCAGCAGTTATTCACAGGGGAACTACGAGCAGTACTTC.

This clone turned up a few times. The gene calls are TRBV5-1 and TRBJ2-2; 9 bases align to TRBD2. The V gene end was trimmed by 5 bases and the J gene end by 3 bases; junction bases not matched to a gene: 2. The CDR3 totals 14 residues. CDR1 and CDR2 (germline): SGHRS, YFSETQ. The CDR3 DNA reads as TGCGCCAGCAGGCGGGGGGGAGACACCGGGGAGCTGTTTTTT. It yields the protein CASRRGGDTGELFF.

This clone was counted a single time. The chain is built from TRBV25-1 and TRBJ1-5; D gene unclear. Per germline, CDR1 MGHDK and CDR2 SYGVNS. V dropped 5 bases and J dropped 5 bases, with 10 bases sitting between them. The CDR3 extends over 13 amino acids. In DNA, the CDR3 is TGTGCCAGCAGTCCACCGGGAGATCAGCCCCAGCATTTT. Translated: CASSPPGDQPQHF.

V is TRBV29-1 and J is TRBJ2-3; 9 bases fit TRBD2. CDR3 length: 16 residues. Germline V gene data show CDR1 as SQVTM and CDR2 as ANQGSEA. V gave up 0 bases and J gave up 5 bases; unmatched junction bases: 9. CDR3 coding DNA: TGCAGCGTTGAAGATCGGGGCGGGAGGGCCATAGATACGCAGTATTTT. This encodes CSVEDRGGRAIDTQYF.

The gene calls are TRBV11-3 and TRBJ2-1; D is perhaps TRBD1 (5 bases). Germline CDR1 reads SGHNT; CDR2 reads YENEEA. This CDR3 contains 12 residues. V was cut by 5 bases and J by 4 bases, with 6 bases left in between. The CDR3 coding sequence is TGTGCCAGCAGCCGACAGTACAATGAGCAGTTCTTC. It is translated as CASSRQYNEQFF.

This clone was picked up a small number of times. The chain uses TRBV7-2 and TRBJ2-1, with TRBD1 as a possible D gene (6 bases). The CDR3 has 13 residues. Germline V lookup: CDR1 SGHTA, CDR2 FQGNSA. V dropped 7 bases and J dropped 9 bases, with 16 bases sitting between them. CDR3 amino acids: CASTPQGFGEQFF. CDR3 sequence (DNA): TGTGCCAGCACCCCCCAGGGGTTTGGTGAGCAGTTCTTC.

This chain links TRBV12-2 with TRBJ1-6; the DNA was not used to check the table's D call, TRBD1. TRBV12-2 is a pseudogene. This CDR3 has 13 residues. Here the CDR3 reads CASRPHYNSPLHF. CDR3 bases: TGTGCAAGTCGCCCCCACTATAATTCACCCCTCCACTTT.

A few counts support this clone. The V gene is TRBV7-9, the J gene TRBJ2-7; 7 bases line up with TRBD2. Trimming at V came to 6 bases and at J to 3 bases, leaving 8 bases not matched to a gene. The CDR3 contains 14 residues. Germline V lookup: CDR1 SEHNR, CDR2 FQNEAQ (reference sequence). CDR3 sequence (DNA): TGTGCCAGCAGAATCGGCGGGGGAGACTACGAGCAGTACTTC. Residues: CASRIGGGDYEQYF.

On this clone: Other DNA sequences in this sample translate to the same CDR3. This chain joins TRBV4-2 and TRBJ2-7; 8 bases are shared with TRBD2. After removal of 0 bases from V and 7 bases from J, the junction contained 5 bases not matched to a gene. The CDR3 spans 14 residues. Germline lookup yields CDR1 LGHNA and CDR2 YNFKEQ. CDR3 region: CASSQEAGDREQYF. DNA for the CDR3: TGTGCCAGCAGCCAAGAAGCGGGAGACAGGGAGCAGTACTTC.

The chain carries TRBV5-1 and TRBJ2-7, with 7 bases that match TRBD2. Germline-derived CDR1 and CDR2 are SGHRS and YFSETQ. Trimming at V came to 2 bases and at J to 6 bases, leaving 5 bases not matched to a gene. This CDR3 region has 13 residues. The chain's CDR3 is CASSFAGEVEQYF. The CDR3 DNA sequence: TGCGCCAGCAGCTTTGCGGGAGAGGTCGAGCAGTACTTC.

The table lists this clone with a few counts. This chain uses TRBV5-1 with TRBJ1-6; 8 nucleotides line up with TRBD1. The CDR3 loop spans 15 amino acids. CDR1 and CDR2 from the germline V gene are SGHRS and YFSETQ. Trimming took 4 bases from V and 8 from J; bases not matched to a gene: 8. CDR3 nucleotides: TGCGCCAGCAGCCCTTTAGACAGGGGCCATTCACCCCTCCACTTT. As protein: CASSPLDRGHSPLHF.

V and J are TRBV19 and TRBJ1-5; D remains unclear. V gave up 6 bases and J gave up 3 bases, with 21 bases separating them. Looked up from germline, CDR1 is LNHDA and CDR2 is SQIVND (reference sequence). This CDR3 region has 17 residues. CDR3 nucleotide sequence: TGTGCCAGTAGCAATACCTGGAGGAAGGTCCCCAATCAGCCCCAGCATTTT. Translating it yields CASSNTWRKVPNQPQHF.

This clone was detected a few times. V and J are TRBV18 and TRBJ2-1; 12 positions agree with TRBD2. Germline assignment: CDR1 KGHSH and CDR2 LQKENI. V was pared by 0 bases and J by 6 bases, with 3 bases of the junction left unmatched. This CDR3 contains 16 residues. For the CDR3, the DNA is TGTGCCAGCTCACCACCGGCTAGCGGGGGGGCCAATGAGCAGTTCTTC. Amino acid sequence: CASSPPASGGANEQFF.

The chain links TRBV18 to TRBJ1-1; D is unresolved. Trimming pared 4 bases from V and 4 bases from J, leaving 13 bases between. The germline CDR1 and CDR2 sequences are KGHSH and LQKENI. The CDR3 consists of 14 residues. The DNA of the CDR3 is TGTGCCAGCTCACGCTCCGGACGGGGCACTGAAGCTTTCTTT. The encoded protein is CASSRSGRGTEAFF.

The chain has TRBV5-5 and TRBJ2-3, with a tentative D call TRBD2 (5 bases). The CDR3 consists of 16 residues. Trimming took 4 bases from V and 4 from J, leaving 19 bases between them. CDR1 is SGHKS and CDR2 is YYEKEE in the germline V gene (reference sequence). The CDR3 spells CASSKKVGSAADTQYF. The CDR3 DNA reads TGTGCCAGCAGCAAAAAAGTTGGTAGCGCCGCAGATACGCAGTATTTT. Full variable domain (rest looked up from reference TRBV5-5 and TRBJ2-3): DAGVTQSPTHLIKTRGQQVTLRCSPISGHKSVSWYQQVLGQGPQFIFQYYEKEERGRGNFPDRFSARQFPNYSSELNVNALLLGDSALYLCASSKKVGSAADTQYFGPGTRLTVL.

The chain joins TRBV6-5 to TRBJ1-2; D gene ambiguous. The germline V gene has CDR1 MNHEY and CDR2 SVGAGI. The V gene lost 6 bases and the J gene lost 3 bases, with 14 bases spanning the gap. The CDR3 covers 14 residues. CDR3 region: CASRASLSHYGYTF. In DNA, the CDR3 is TGTGCCAGCAGGGCCTCACTATCTCACTATGGCTACACCTTC.

V gene TRBV6-1 combines with J gene TRBJ2-2; TRBD1 matches 7 bases. V shed 6 bases and J 4 bases; nucleotides not matched to a gene: 2. Looked up from germline, CDR1 is MNHNS and CDR2 is SASEGT. The CDR3 runs 13 residues. This CDR3 is CASRSGGTGELFF. CDR3 sequence (DNA): TGTGCCAGCAGGTCAGGGGGCACCGGGGAGCTGTTTTTT.

This chain joins TRBV9 and TRBJ2-3; possible D gene TRBD1, 8 bases. Germline CDR1 SGDLS, CDR2 YYNGEE. This CDR3 is 16 amino acids long. The V end was cut by 4 bases, the J end by 4 bases, with 19 bases between. The CDR3 DNA follows: TGTGCCAGCAGCTCGGGGGGACAGGTCGTCGCAGATACGCAGTATTTT. It translates to CASSSGGQVVADTQYF.

This clone was seen a handful of times. The rearrangement joins TRBV29-1 to TRBJ2-1, with 8 positions matching TRBD2. Germline V gives CDR1 SQVTM, CDR2 ANQGSEA. Unmatched junction bases numbered 10, after V lost 8 bases and J lost 7 bases. The CDR3 is 13 amino acids. The CDR3: CSHSGEVQNEQFF. DNA of the CDR3: TGCAGCCATAGCGGGGAGGTACAAAATGAGCAGTTCTTC.

This chain uses TRBV30 with TRBJ1-2; the D gene is possibly TRBD1 (5 bases). The CDR3 covers 13 residues. Trimming removed 3 bases from V and 8 bases from J, with 16 bases in between. Germline-derived CDR1 and CDR2 are GTSNPN and SVGIG (reference sequence). CDR3 nucleotide sequence: TGTGCCTGGAGACCCAGGGTTTTGGAGGGCTACACCTTC. Translation gives CAWRPRVLEGYTF.